The rows below give T cell receptor beta chains drawn from one sample of a study of T cell repertoires in cytomegalovirus infection. TCRdb independently ran MiXCR on the reads; one entry per CDR3 protein. Of about 320,000 distinct CDR3 sequences listed, more than 8% are singletons. Material: PBMCs. These receptors all come from a human donor in good health (CMV status not recorded). Some clones in this sample may be carry-over from other donors' samples. Both conserved end residues are part of each CDR3. A D gene is named only where the DNA matches it firmly. Clone size is shown for a subset of rows, as once, few, many or a class of expanded clone.

>.|TRBV7-2|TRBJ1-5|many
TGTGCCAGCAGCATCGACCCAGGGGTCGTTCAGCCCCAGCATTTT
CASSIDPGVVQPQHF
>TRBD1|TRBV5-1|TRBJ1-6|.
TGCGCCAGCAGCCCGGGACAGAGCTACCCGAATAATTCACCCCTCCACTTT
CASSPGQSYPNNSPLHF
>.|TRBV7-4|TRBJ1-1|few
TGTGCCAGCAGCTTAAACACGAACACTGAAGCTTTCTTT
CASSLNTNTEAFF
>.|TRBV5-4|TRBJ1-2|.
TGTGCCAGCAGCCCCGGGACGATCTATGGCTACACCTTC
CASSPGTIYGYTF
>.|TRBV7-6|TRBJ2-5|few
TGTGCCAGCGGCCACGATAGAGGAGAGACCCAGTACTTC
CASGHDRGETQYF
>.|TRBV6-2/TRBV6-3|TRBJ2-5|.
TGTGCCAGCAGCCAACACCAGCCAGGCCAAGAGACCCAGTACTTC
CASSQHQPGQETQYF
>TRBD2|TRBV29-1|TRBJ2-1|few
TGCAGCGCAGCCGGGACTAGCGGGAGGTCCCACAATGAGCAGTTCTTC
CSAAGTSGRSHNEQFF
>TRBD1|TRBV7-9|TRBJ2-5|many
TGTGCCAGCAGCGGCAGGGGGCATGGGGAGACCCAGTACTTC
CASSGRGHGETQYF
>.|TRBV10-3|TRBJ2-3|.
TGTGCCATCAGTGAGTATTCCAGAGACACAGATACGCAGTATTTT
CAISEYSRDTDTQYF
>TRBD2|TRBV7-8|TRBJ2-2|many
TGTGCCAGCAGCCCCAGCGGGAGCGTCACCGGGGAGCTGTTTTTT
CASSPSGSVTGELFF
>.|TRBV6-1|TRBJ2-1|many
TGTGCCAGCAGTTTCTGGGGACCCTCCTACAATGAGCAGTTCTTC
CASSFWGPSYNEQFF
>.|TRBV10-3|TRBJ1-1|few
TGTGCCATCAGTGATTCAGCGTACACTGAAGCTTTCTTT
CAISDSAYTEAFF
>.|TRBV20-1|TRBJ2-1|many
TGCAGTGCTAGAGAGGCGGCAGGGATAATGGCGGATGAGCAGTTCTTC
CSAREAAGIMADEQFF
>.|TRBV4-3|TRBJ2-7|many
TGCGCCAGCAGCCAAGCAGGGGTTGGGGGGCAGTACTTC
CASSQAGVGGQYF
>.|TRBV7-9|TRBJ1-4|.
TGTGCCAGCAGCGGCCCCCGGGGCCGATTCAGAACTAATGAAAAACTGTTTTTT
CASSGPRGRFRTNEKLFF
>TRBD1|TRBV7-2|TRBJ1-2|many
TGTGCCAGCAGCTTAATCCGGACAGGGCAATATGGCTACACCTTC
CASSLIRTGQYGYTF
>.|TRBV18|TRBJ2-3|few
TGTGCCAGCTCACCACCGGTAACAGATACGCAGTATTTT
CASSPPVTDTQYF
>.|TRBV7-2|TRBJ2-5|many
TGTGCCAGCGGGTTATCTGTGACTGGAAGACAAGAGACCCAGTACTTC
CASGLSVTGRQETQYF
>.|TRBV2|TRBJ2-3|few
TGTGCCAGCAGTGAAGCGATAACAGATACGCAGTATTTT
CASSEAITDTQYF
>TRBD2|TRBV15|TRBJ2-7|many
TGTGCCACCAGCAGAGATCGACCGGGGGGGATTAGGGAGCAGTACTTC
CATSRDRPGGIREQYF
>TRBD1|TRBV7-8|TRBJ2-4|many
TGTGCCAGCAGCACCCTAGGGGGCCGCTCGAGTCCCGATCCGGAGTACTTC
CASSTLGGRSSPDPEYF
>.|TRBV7-2|TRBJ2-1|.
TGTGCCAGCAGCACAGTGGGGCCTTCTAGCGCCACCTACAATGAGCAGTTCTTC
CASSTVGPSSATYNEQFF
>.|TRBV19|TRBJ1-1|few
TGTGCCAGTGGCGGAGGGCGGACTGAAGCTTTCTTT
CASGGGRTEAFF
>TRBD2|TRBV7-2|TRBJ2-3|few
TGTGCCAGCAGCTCCTGGACTAGACCAGGCACAGATACGCAGTATTTT
CASSSWTRPGTDTQYF
>TRBD2|TRBV7-2|TRBJ2-3|.
TGTGCCAGCAGCTTAATTTCAATACTAGCGTTCTCTAGCACAGATACGCAGTATTTT
CASSLISILAFSSTDTQYF
>TRBD1|TRBV6-1|TRBJ2-7|few
TGTGCCAGCAGCCGGATAGTGGGACAGGGGCGCGACGAGCAGTACTTC
CASSRIVGQGRDEQYF
>.|TRBV9|TRBJ1-1|few
TGTGCCAGCAGCGTACTCGGGGGGATGAACACTGAAGCTTTCTTT
CASSVLGGMNTEAFF
>TRBD2|TRBV6-2/TRBV6-3|TRBJ2-1|.
TGTGCCAGCAGTATACAGCGGGGCGCCAATGAGCAGTTCTTC
CASSIQRGANEQFF
>.|TRBV7-9|TRBJ1-4|few
TGTGCCAGCAGCTTAGCGTCAGTCGATGAAAAACTGTTTTTT
CASSLASVDEKLFF
>TRBD2|TRBV20-1|TRBJ2-1|many
TGCAGTGCTAGAAACAGGGCAGGACTAGCCTCCAATGAGCAGTTCTTC
CSARNRAGLASNEQFF
>.|TRBV7-2|TRBJ2-2|many
TGTGCCAGCAGCTCCGGGTCTTCAAGCGGGGAGCTGTTTTTT
CASSSGSSSGELFF
>.|TRBV6-1|TRBJ2-7|.
TGTGCCAGCAGCCTTACGCACTACGAGCAGTACTTC
CASSLTHYEQYF
>.|TRBV7-2|TRBJ2-3|many
TGTGCCAGCAGCTTAGCGGGTAGCACAGATACGCAGTATTTT
CASSLAGSTDTQYF
>.|TRBV11-1|TRBJ1-2|many
TGTGCCAGCAGCCATTCGGACCGGGGGAACTATGGCTACACCTTC
CASSHSDRGNYGYTF
>TRBD2|TRBV6-8|TRBJ2-5|few
TGTGCCAGCAGTTCCCCTAGCGGGAGCAAGACCCAGTACTTC
CASSSPSGSKTQYF
>TRBD2|TRBV29-1|TRBJ2-5|.
TGCAGCGTTGAAGATGCTCGGGGGGGGGAGACCCAGTACTTC
CSVEDARGGETQYF
>TRBD1|TRBV7-2|TRBJ1-2|many
TGTGCCAGCAGCTCGACAGGGCTCTATGGCTACACCTTC
CASSSTGLYGYTF
>.|TRBV12-5|TRBJ2-1|.
TGTGCTAGTGGTTTGGGGAAGGGGGGTTCAAATGAGCAGTTCTTC
CASGLGKGGSNEQFF
>.|TRBV2|TRBJ1-5|many
TGTGCCAGCAGTGTCAATCGGGGCAATCAGCCCCAGCATTTT
CASSVNRGNQPQHF